Listed here are 27 T cell receptor beta chains from one sample, sequenced in a study of cytomegalovirus exposure and HLA in healthy donors. The PCR contained 60 Vbeta and 13 Jbeta primers. Libraries were prepared by immunoSEQ multiplex PCR; TCRdb keeps only in-frame clonotypes and omits some of them. The sample includes 150,000 to 200,000 clones, 79% of them seen just once. Sequenced material: PBMCs. The receptors come from a male donor in good health and CMV-seropositive.

This chain links TRBV5-4 with TRBJ2-7, with 8 bases that match TRBD2. Unmatched junction bases numbered 9, after V lost 4 bases and J lost 0 bases. From germline, CDR1 is SGHNT and CDR2 YYREEE (reference sequence). There are 16 residues in the CDR3. CDR3 loop: CASSPGGWGVSYEQYF. In nucleotides, the CDR3 is TGTGCCAGCAGCCCGGGGGGGTGGGGAGTCTCCTACGAGCAGTACTTC.

DNA of the CDR3: TGCGCCAGCAGCTTGGGGGGGCCAGAGACCCAGTACTTC. Its protein product is CASSLGGPETQYF. V and J are TRBV5-1 and TRBJ2-5; a possible D gene is TRBD1 (6 bases). Germline assignment: CDR1 SGHRS and CDR2 YFSETQ. The CDR3 loop spans 13 amino acids. The ends were cut back, 0 bases at V and 4 bases at J, with 7 bases in the middle.

The chain recombines TRBV19 with TRBJ1-6, with a tentative D call TRBD1 (5 bases). This CDR3 comprises 13 residues. Germline V gene lookup returns CDR1 LNHDA and CDR2 SQIVND (reference sequence). V lost 2 bases and J lost 7, with 6 bases in between. CDR3 residues: CASSIQGNSPLHF. CDR3 bases: TGTGCCAGTAGTATACAGGGAAATTCACCCCTCCACTTT.

J is TRBJ2-5 and V is TRBV7-2; 7 nucleotides align to TRBD1. V trimming: 5 bases; J trimming: 5 bases; junction bases outside the gene matches: 2. Germline V lookup: CDR1 SGHTA, CDR2 FQGNSA. The length of the CDR3 is 12 residues. The CDR3 DNA follows: TGTGCCAGCAGCCTACAGGGGGAGACCCAGTACTTC. Protein product: CASSLQGETQYF.

This rearrangement joins TRBV7-9 to TRBJ2-6, with D possibly matching TRBD1 (6 bases). V lost 8 bases to trimming and J lost 0 bases, with 17 bases between them. CDR1 and CDR2 (germline): SEHNR, FQNEAQ (reference sequence). CDR3 length: 17 amino acids. The CDR3 protein is CASGGQRKSSGANVLTF. CDR3 in DNA: TGTGCCAGCGGCGGACAGAGAAAAAGCTCTGGGGCCAACGTCCTGACTTTC.

This chain links TRBV6-6 with TRBJ2-1; tentatively, D is TRBD1 (6 bases). Germline CDR1 reads MNHNY; CDR2 reads SVGAGI (reference sequence). V lost 5 bases to trimming and J lost 8 bases, with 16 bases between them. This CDR3 contains 14 residues. CDR3 protein: CASSLQGTIYEQFF. The CDR3 DNA sequence: TGTGCCAGCAGTCTACAGGGTACAATCTATGAGCAGTTCTTC.

J is TRBJ2-3 and V is TRBV5-6; 9 bases agree with TRBD2. The germline V gene encodes CDR1 SGHDT and CDR2 YYEEEE. The CDR3 runs 17 residues. The V and J ends lost 0 bases and 1 base, in that order; junction bases with no gene match: 6. CDR3 sequence: CASSLGSGGRRTDTQYF. In nucleotides, the CDR3 is TGTGCCAGCAGCTTGGGTAGCGGGGGCCGACGCACAGATACGCAGTATTTT.

The chain recombines TRBV28 with TRBJ2-7; TRBD1 matches 7 bases. Germline-derived CDR1 and CDR2 are MDHEN and SYDVKM. Trimming cost V 6 bases and J 7 bases; bases outside gene matches: 12. There are 14 residues in the CDR3. The CDR3 here is CASRAPDRPWEQYF. The CDR3, as DNA: TGTGCCAGCAGGGCGCCGGACAGGCCGTGGGAGCAGTACTTC. The full variable domain, its missing parts supplied by reference TRBV28 and TRBJ2-7, is DVKVTQSSRYLVKRTGEKVFLECVQDMDHENMFWYRQDPGLGLRLIYFSYDVKMKEKGDIPEGYSVSREKKERFSLILESASTNQTSMYLCASRAPDRPWEQYFGPGTRLTVT.

The chain joins TRBV2 to TRBJ2-1, with TRBD2 matching over 10 bases. Germline CDR1 SNHLY, CDR2 FYNNEI. This CDR3 is built from 15 residues. J was trimmed by 2 bases and V by 5 bases; bases with no gene match: 3. CDR3 DNA: TGTGCCAGCAGTTTAGCGGGAGGCCCCTACAATGAGCAGTTCTTC. Its translation is CASSLAGGPYNEQFF.

The chain links TRBV18 to TRBJ2-1, with TRBD2 matching 9 bases. This CDR3 is 16 amino acids long. Germline V gives CDR1 KGHSH, CDR2 LQKENI. With V trimmed by 1 base and J by 2 bases, 3 bases remained unmatched. CDR3 in amino acids: CASSPLSGRTYNEQFF. CDR3 DNA sequence: TGTGCCAGCTCACCACTCAGCGGGAGGACCTACAATGAGCAGTTCTTC.

The chain couples TRBV11-2 to TRBJ1-1; D not certain. Looked up from germline, CDR1 is SGHAT and CDR2 is FQNNGV. Trimming left V 5 bases short and J 0 bases short, with 22 bases between. The CDR3 has 18 residues. CDR3 protein: CASSNYHEGGYMNTEAFF. Written as DNA, the CDR3 is TGTGCCAGCAGCAATTATCACGAGGGCGGGTACATGAACACTGAAGCTTTCTTT.

The J gene is TRBJ2-5, the V gene TRBV14; 11 bases fit TRBD2. Germline assignment: CDR1 SGHDN and CDR2 FVKESK. Unmatched junction bases numbered 6, after V lost 4 bases and J lost 2 bases. The CDR3 has 16 residues. The CDR3 region is CASSRSRTSGQETQYF. The CDR3 nucleotides are TGTGCCAGCAGCCGATCCAGGACTAGCGGGCAAGAGACCCAGTACTTC.

Only one count was recorded for this clone. This sample also contains other DNA sequences that code for the same CDR3. The chain combines TRBV5-1 with TRBJ1-2; 8 bases agree with TRBD1. CDR1 and CDR2 from the germline V gene are SGHRS and YFSETQ. This CDR3 has 13 residues. V lost 6 bases to trimming and J lost 9 bases; unmatched junction nucleotides: 10. CDR3 bases: TGCGCCAGCACCGTGGACAGGGAATCCCGCTACACCTTC. Protein product: CASTVDRESRYTF.

This clone occurred once. The rearrangement links TRBV27 to TRBJ2-7; 8 positions match TRBD2. The CDR3 contains 13 residues. V was clipped by 2 bases and J by 6 bases; unmatched bases: 3. The germline V gene has CDR1 MNHEY and CDR2 SMNVEV (reference sequence). The DNA for the CDR3 is TGTGCCAGCAGTTTAGGTAGCGGGATCGAGCAGTACTTC. It is translated as CASSLGSGIEQYF.

This clone was counted once. V is TRBV7-6 and J is TRBJ2-5; D is unclear. The length of the CDR3 is 11 residues. The germline V and J ends were trimmed by 6 bases and 5 bases, with 7 bases remaining between them. CDR1 and CDR2 from the germline V gene are SGHVS and FNYEAQ. CDR3 sequence reads: CASSYGETQYF. In DNA form, the CDR3 reads TGTGCCAGCAGTTACGGGGAGACCCAGTACTTC.

This clone has a handful of counts. J is TRBJ1-1 and V is TRBV29-1, with TRBD1 matching over 9 bases. V gave up 5 bases and J gave up 5 bases; unmatched junction bases: 6. This CDR3 is built from 13 residues. Germline CDR1 and CDR2: SQVTM and ANQGSEA. CDR3 bases: TGCAGCGTTTTGAGACAGGGGGGAACTGAAGCTTTCTTT. Its translation is CSVLRQGGTEAFF.

The V gene is TRBV10-3, the J gene TRBJ1-1; tentatively, D is TRBD1 (5 bases). Germline assignment: CDR1 ENHRY and CDR2 SYGVKD. Trimming took 8 bases from V and 2 from J, leaving 15 bases between them. The CDR3 has 14 residues. CDR3 region: CAIRTQGSNTEAFF. CDR3 coding DNA: TGTGCCATCCGTACGCAGGGATCCAACACTGAAGCTTTCTTT.

The chain uses TRBV7-2 and TRBJ1-1; perhaps TRBD1 as D (5 bases). This CDR3 contains 14 residues. V was shortened by 3 bases and J by 4 bases, with 12 bases between the two germline ends. CDR1 is SGHTA, CDR2 FQGNSA, per germline. CDR3 sequence: CASSLLHGGTEAFF. CDR3 nucleotides: TGTGCCAGCAGCTTGTTACACGGGGGCACTGAAGCTTTCTTT.

This clone was observed a handful of times. The chain uses TRBV28 and TRBJ2-3; possible D gene TRBD2, 6 bases. CDR3 size: 14 residues. Germline V gives CDR1 MDHEN, CDR2 SYDVKM. V was pared by 1 base and J by 2 bases, with 7 bases between. CDR3 region: CASSLSGATDTQYF. DNA of the CDR3: TGTGCCAGCAGTTTATCGGGAGCCACAGATACGCAGTATTTT.

The gene calls are TRBV11-1 and TRBJ2-7; D might be TRBD1 (6 bases). Trimming shortened V by 0 bases and J by 0 bases, and 6 bases separated the two germline ends. The CDR3 sequence is 14 residues long. Germline values: CDR1 SGHAT, CDR2 FQDESV (reference sequence). CDR3 loop: CASSLAGASYEQYF. In nucleotides, the CDR3 is TGTGCCAGCAGCTTAGCGGGGGCCTCCTACGAGCAGTACTTC.

This sequence joins TRBV21-1 and TRBJ2-5; TRBD1, as called in the table, went unchecked against the DNA. The DNA end is a closer match to TRBJ2-7, so the J assignment may be wrong. TRBV21-1 is a pseudogene. This CDR3 spans 13 amino acids. CDR3 protein: CASSGTDTYEQYF. CDR3 in DNA: TGTGCCAGCAGTGGGACAGATACCTACGAGCAGTACTTC.

The chain is built from TRBV11-2 and TRBJ2-1; 13 nucleotides line up with TRBD2. The CDR3 is 15 residues long. Looked up from germline, CDR1 is SGHAT and CDR2 is FQNNGV. J was trimmed by 7 bases and V by 1 base; bases with no gene match: 1. The CDR3 loop is CASSLALAGGNEQFF. The CDR3, as DNA: TGTGCCAGCAGCTTAGCACTAGCGGGGGGGAATGAGCAGTTCTTC.

The CDR3 nucleotides are TGTGCCAGCAGCGTAATTGGGACTAGTCCAGATACGCAGTATTTT. Translated, it gives CASSVIGTSPDTQYF. The rearrangement joins TRBV9 to TRBJ2-3, with 8 bases matching TRBD2. The CDR3 has 15 amino acids. Germline CDR1 reads SGDLS; CDR2 reads YYNGEE. The J segment lost 4 bases and the V segment lost 1 base, leaving 5 bases of the junction unmatched.

The V gene is TRBV19, the J gene TRBJ2-3, with D unresolved. V gave up 8 bases and J gave up 2 bases, with 14 bases separating them. The CDR3 extends over 14 amino acids. Looked up from germline, CDR1 is LNHDA and CDR2 is SQIVND (reference sequence). Here the CDR3 DNA reads TGTGCCAGTTCCGAGCTAACGATCACAGATACGCAGTATTTT. Translating it yields CASSELTITDTQYF. The full variable domain, in which reference TRBV19 and TRBJ2-3 provide the parts outside the CDR3, is DGGITQSPKYLFRKEGQNVTLSCEQNLNHDAMYWYRQDPGQGLRLIYYSQIVNDFQKGDIAEGYSVSREKKESFPLTVTSAQKNPTAFYLCASSELTITDTQYFGPGTRLTVL.

This clone was observed a single time. The chain links TRBV19 to TRBJ2-3; TRBD2 might be the D (7 bases). This CDR3 region has 17 residues. V was clipped by 3 bases and J by 5 bases, with 21 bases between them. The germline gives CDR1 LNHDA, CDR2 SQIVND (reference sequence). The CDR3 loop reads CASSIQPLAGAGDTQYF. The CDR3 coding sequence is TGTGCCAGTAGTATCCAGCCCTTGGCGGGGGCGGGAGATACGCAGTATTTT.

V usage is TRBV13 and J usage is TRBJ2-5; D is undetermined. Germline loops: CDR1 PRHDT, CDR2 FYEKMQ (reference sequence). With 3 bases removed from V and 2 bases from J, the gap between germline ends came to 7 bases. The CDR3 spans 13 residues. CDR3: CASSFAGQETQYF. CDR3 DNA: TGTGCCAGCAGCTTCGCCGGGCAAGAGACCCAGTACTTC.

CDR3 DNA sequence: TGTGCCAGCCATATGGTAGCGGGGGGGCCGGTGGGTGAGCAGTTCTTC. Translated, it gives CASHMVAGGPVGEQFF. The chain combines TRBV27 with TRBJ2-1; TRBD2 aligns across 11 bases. The germline V gene has CDR1 MNHEY and CDR2 SMNVEV (reference sequence). The CDR3 loop spans 16 amino acids. With 8 bases clipped from V and 9 bases from J, the junction kept 15 bases outside the gene matches.